These 20 T cell receptor beta chains share one sample of origin, sequenced in a study of blood T cell repertoires in COVID-19 (dated by TCRdb to about 2020). Library preparation used the immunoSEQ multiplex PCR assay. Not all clones reach the TCRdb copy of this immuneACCESS table, which keeps in-frame sequences only. Checked studies attribute under half of the gap to unresolved V genes and leave the rest unexplained. In all, the sample holds about 440,000 clones, and 80% to 90% of those were seen once. The ten largest clones capture roughly 4.3% of the sample. Sequenced input: peripheral blood. These receptors were collected from a woman aged 30 to 39 with acute or convalescent COVID-19.

This sequence joins TRBV6-5 and TRBJ1-1, with TRBD1 as a possible D gene (5 bases). The CDR3 is 14 amino acids. V was clipped by 6 bases and J by 5 bases, with 16 bases between them. Germline CDR1 and CDR2: MNHEY and SVGAGI. CDR3 nucleotides: TGTGCCAGCAGGGATACTTTGGGGCAGACTGAAGCTTTCTTT. The encoded protein is CASRDTLGQTEAFF.

Note on this clone: This sample also contains other DNA sequences that code for the same CDR3. CDR3 protein: CASSPPGQGYEQYF. The CDR3 region has the DNA TGTGCCAGCTCACCGCCGGGACAGGGCTACGAGCAGTACTTC. The chain joins TRBV18 to TRBJ2-7, with TRBD1 matching 9 bases. This CDR3 region has 14 residues. Looked up from germline, CDR1 is KGHSH and CDR2 is LQKENI. The J segment lost 3 bases and the V segment lost 3 bases, leaving 3 bases of the junction unmatched. Together with reference TRBV18 and TRBJ2-7, the CDR3 gives the full variable domain: NAGVMQNPRHLVRRRGQEARLRCSPMKGHSHVYWYRQLPEEGLKFMVYLQKENIIDESGMPKERFSAEFPKEGPSILRIQQVVRGDSAAYFCASSPPGQGYEQYFGPGTRLTVT.

The chain recombines TRBV19 with TRBJ2-1; possibly TRBD2 for D (7 bases). The V and J ends lost 1 base and 6 bases respectively, with 10 bases between them. Germline-derived CDR1 and CDR2 are LNHDA and SQIVND (reference sequence). The CDR3 length is 14 residues. The CDR3, as DNA: TGTGCCAGTAGTATAGGTGGGGGGGCCAATGAGCAGTTCTTC. This gives the protein CASSIGGGANEQFF.

The V and J genes are TRBV5-6 and TRBJ2-7; D is uncertain. The V end was cut by 4 bases, the J end by 2 bases, with 10 bases between. Looked up from germline, CDR1 is SGHDT and CDR2 is YYEEEE. The CDR3 loop spans 13 amino acids. For the CDR3, the DNA is TGTGCCAGCAGCCCGCGAGGTCCCTACGAGCAGTACTTC. As protein: CASSPRGPYEQYF.

This clone has a single count. J is TRBJ2-3 and V is TRBV20-1, with a weak D call TRBD2 (6 bases). The CDR3 sequence is 13 residues long. Germline CDR1 is DFQATT and CDR2 is SNEGSKA (reference sequence). The V gene lost 3 bases and the J gene lost 2 bases, with 9 bases spanning the gap. DNA of the CDR3: TGCAGTGCTAGTGGGACTCCCACAGATACGCAGTATTTT. It encodes CSASGTPTDTQYF.

V and J are TRBV9 and TRBJ2-5; no reliable D call. The CDR3 extends over 13 amino acids. With 0 bases removed from V and 5 bases from J, the gap between germline ends came to 8 bases. CDR1 SGDLS and CDR2 YYNGEE come from the germline V gene. The CDR3 loop is CASSVGPRETQYF. The CDR3 coding sequence is TGTGCCAGCAGCGTAGGGCCGAGGGAGACCCAGTACTTC.

The genes are TRBV6-5 and TRBJ1-2; D uncertain. CDR1 and CDR2 from the germline V gene are MNHEY and SVGAGI. This CDR3 has 12 residues. Trimming took off 2 bases at V and 6 bases at J, with 7 bases between the two ends. CDR3 amino acids: CASSYNRDGYTF. For the CDR3, the DNA is TGTGCCAGCAGTTACAACCGGGATGGCTACACCTTC.

The chain is built from TRBV4-1 and TRBJ2-7, with D possibly TRBD1 on 5 matching bases. CDR3 size: 15 residues. Germline CDR1 reads MGHRA; CDR2 reads YSYEKL. The germline V and J ends were trimmed by 0 bases and 3 bases, with 12 bases remaining between them. Written as DNA, the CDR3 is TGCGCCAGCAGCCAAGACGCACAGGAACTCTACGAGCAGTACTTC. It translates to CASSQDAQELYEQYF.

Comments on this clone: The same CDR3 also results from other DNA sequences found in this sample. The chain links TRBV5-4 to TRBJ1-2; a possible D gene is TRBD1 (6 bases). Trimming took off 0 bases at V and 5 bases at J, with 14 bases between the two ends. The CDR3 has 15 residues. The germline V gene has CDR1 SGHNT and CDR2 YYREEE (reference sequence). The CDR3 DNA reads as TGTGCCAGCAGCTTGGGAGGCAAGGGGGATTATGGCTACACCTTC. Protein: CASSLGGKGDYGYTF. The full variable domain, its missing parts supplied by reference TRBV5-4 and TRBJ1-2, is ETGVTQSPTHLIKTRGQQVTLRCSSQSGHNTVSWYQQALGQGPQFIFQYYREEENGRGNFPPRFSGLQFPNYSSELNVNALELDDSALYLCASSLGGKGDYGYTFGSGTRLTVV.

The chain employs TRBV27 and TRBJ1-6, with a possible D match to TRBD1 (5 bases). Trimming took 8 bases from V and 7 from J, leaving 15 bases between them. Germline V gives CDR1 MNHEY, CDR2 SMNVEV (reference sequence). CDR3 length equals 14 residues. CDR3 nucleotide sequence: TGTGCCAGCGCCCATCGGGGGACGAATTCACCCCTCCACTTT. The encoded protein is CASAHRGTNSPLHF.

This clone was picked up a small number of times. The sample holds other DNA sequences that translate to the same CDR3. The J gene is TRBJ2-1, the V gene TRBV5-1; 11 bases align to TRBD2. Trimming cost V 0 bases and J 6 bases; bases outside gene matches: 2. The length of the CDR3 is 15 residues. Germline CDR1 reads SGHRS; CDR2 reads YFSETQ. The CDR3 region is CASSLELAGGNEQFF. For the CDR3, the DNA is TGCGCCAGCAGCTTGGAGCTAGCGGGGGGCAATGAGCAGTTCTTC.

A single count supports this clone. The genes are TRBV5-5 and TRBJ2-5, with 11 bases matching TRBD2. The V gene's germline CDR1 is SGHKS and CDR2 YYEKEE (reference sequence). This CDR3 is 16 amino acids long. V was pared by 0 bases and J by 5 bases, with 6 bases of the junction left unmatched. The CDR3 loop is CASSLGLAGGLETQYF. The CDR3 DNA reads TGTGCCAGCAGCTTGGGGTTAGCGGGGGGGCTGGAGACCCAGTACTTC.

The genes are TRBV24-1 and TRBJ1-5; D gene ambiguous. CDR1 is KGHDR, CDR2 SFDVKD, per germline. The CDR3 contains 13 residues. Trimming removed 4 bases at V and 2 bases at J, with 5 bases between. The CDR3 DNA sequence: TGTGCCACCAGTGACCCAGGCAATCAGCCCCAGCATTTT. Amino acid sequence: CATSDPGNQPQHF.

The J gene is TRBJ2-3, the V gene TRBV29-1; D remains ambiguous. The V gene's germline CDR1 is SQVTM and CDR2 ANQGSEA. V lost 4 bases, J lost 0 bases, and 11 bases lay in between. The CDR3 has 14 residues. CDR3 residues: CSVASSPSTDTQYF. The CDR3 DNA follows: TGCAGCGTTGCTTCGAGCCCCAGCACAGATACGCAGTATTTT.

V usage is TRBV28 and J usage is TRBJ2-7, with D possibly being TRBD1 (5 bases). This CDR3 is 15 amino acids long. V lost 3 bases and J lost 2, with 14 bases in between. CDR1 is MDHEN, CDR2 SYDVKM, per germline. For the CDR3, the DNA is TGTGCCAGCAGTTTTCGGAGACAGTTAACCTACGAGCAGTACTTC. It is translated as CASSFRRQLTYEQYF.

This chain uses TRBV29-1 with TRBJ1-2, with 8 positions matching TRBD1. Trimming took 1 base from V and 2 from J; bases not matched to a gene: 6. The CDR3 contains 15 residues. Germline CDR1 is SQVTM and CDR2 is ANQGSEA. The CDR3 DNA follows: TGCAGCGTTGAAGTCGTAGCAGGGGGCAACTATGGCTACACCTTC. Translated: CSVEVVAGGNYGYTF.

This chain uses TRBV2 with TRBJ1-4; D is undetermined. V dropped 6 bases and J dropped 0 bases, with 14 bases sitting between them. Germline V CDR1 and CDR2: SNHLY, FYNNEI. The CDR3 has 16 amino acids. The CDR3 DNA is TGTGCCAGCAGGCTTGGAGATTTAGCAACTAATGAAAAACTGTTTTTT. Translating gives CASRLGDLATNEKLFF.

This chain connects TRBV4-1 to TRBJ2-3, with D tentatively TRBD2 (6 bases). Germline V gene lookup returns CDR1 MGHRA and CDR2 YSYEKL. The CDR3 loop spans 15 amino acids. V dropped 4 bases and J dropped 2 bases, with 13 bases sitting between them. CDR3 loop: CASSPRAGITDTQYF. DNA of the CDR3: TGCGCCAGCAGCCCCCGGGCGGGGATCACAGATACGCAGTATTTT.

The chain links TRBV30 to TRBJ2-7, with TRBD2 matching over 7 bases. Germline values: CDR1 GTSNPN, CDR2 SVGIG (reference sequence). V lost 3 bases and J lost 1; bases outside the gene matches: 9. The CDR3 runs to 15 residues. CDR3 coding DNA: TGTGCCTGGAGCCCGGGACTACCTTCTTCCTACGAGCAGTACTTC. It yields the protein CAWSPGLPSSYEQYF.

The gene calls are TRBV10-1 and TRBJ2-7; 9 bases fit TRBD1. CDR3 length: 14 amino acids. CDR1 is WNHNN and CDR2 is SYGVQD in the germline V gene (reference sequence). Losses at the gene ends were 5 bases for V and 6 bases for J; bases not matched to a gene: 8. CDR3 bases: TGCGCCAGCAGTCCCGACAGGGGGTGGACCGAGCAGTACTTC. It is translated as CASSPDRGWTEQYF.